This passage covers 8 T cell receptor beta chains from one sample sequenced in a study of blood T cells in healthy people across ages. Sample-barcoded 5' priming and a J-beta primer mix drove a second PCR of about 7 to 11 cycles. TCRdb reprocessed the 5' RACE reads with MiXCR, giving one entry per CDR3 protein. The table records approximately 2,000,000 distinct CDR3 sequences, around 40% of them present only once. The specimen sequenced was blood. These receptors all come from a human donor in good health.

The gene calls are TRBV6-1 and TRBJ2-3, with 12 positions matching TRBD2. There are 15 residues in the CDR3. The J segment lost 5 bases and the V segment lost 4 bases, leaving 4 bases of the junction unmatched. In germline, CDR1 is MNHNS, CDR2 SASEGT. CDR3 coding DNA: TGTGCCAGCAGTGGACTAGCGGGGGAGCAAGATACGCAGTATTTT. This sequence encodes CASSGLAGEQDTQYF.

This clonotype was recorded only once. The CDR3 DNA is TGTGCCAGCAGTGAACAGGGGGCCCACATCACAGATACGCAGTATTTT. The encoded protein is CASSEQGAHITDTQYF. This chain connects TRBV25-1 to TRBJ2-3; 8 bases agree with TRBD1. The CDR3 spans 16 residues. V shed 2 bases, J shed 2 bases, and the junction held 6 bases outside the gene matches. CDR1 is MGHDK, CDR2 SYGVNS, per germline.

The chain joins TRBV28 to TRBJ2-5; no clear D. The J call is doubtful: the DNA matches TRBJ2-1 better. Germline values: CDR1 MDHEN, CDR2 SYDVKM. The CDR3 has 15 amino acids. The CDR3 DNA reads TGTGCCAGCAGTCCCACGCCGACGCGCCAAGAGACCCAGTTCTTC. Translation: CASSPTPTRQETQFF.

The chain employs TRBV2 and TRBJ2-3; no clear D. The CDR3 length is 14 residues. Germline loops: CDR1 SNHLY, CDR2 FYNNEI. Trimming took 4 bases from V and 0 from J, leaving 8 bases between them. CDR3: CASSGRTSTDTQYF. CDR3 bases: TGTGCCAGCAGTGGGAGAACTAGCACAGATACGCAGTATTTT.

This clonotype has a count of ten or more. This sequence joins TRBV10-2 and TRBJ2-7, with 13 bases that match TRBD2. This CDR3 region has 17 residues. J lost 0 bases, V lost 5 bases, and 7 bases had no gene match. Germline V lookup: CDR1 WSHSY, CDR2 SAAADI. The CDR3 here is CASSPRTSGGHSYEQYF. In DNA form, the CDR3 reads TGCGCCAGCAGTCCCCGGACTAGCGGGGGTCACTCCTACGAGCAGTACTTC.

This clonotype was counted only a few times. The chain employs TRBV7-2 and TRBJ2-1; D remains unclear. Trimming took off 5 bases at V and 3 bases at J, with 14 bases between the two ends. Germline loops: CDR1 SGHTA, CDR2 FQGNSA. The CDR3 has 15 amino acids. The CDR3 loop reads CASSTLSGDYNEQFF. For the CDR3, the DNA is TGTGCCAGCAGCACATTAAGTGGGGACTACAATGAGCAGTTCTTC.

The chain is built from TRBV10-3 and TRBJ1-2; D perhaps matches TRBD1 (6 bases). V gave up 10 bases and J gave up 8 bases, with 11 bases separating them. This CDR3 is 10 amino acids long. Germline CDR1 is ENHRY and CDR2 is SYGVKD. The CDR3 loop reads CATLQGGYTF. CDR3 nucleotides: TGTGCCACCCTACAGGGAGGCTACACCTTC.

This clonotype turned up a few times. J is TRBJ1-2 and V is TRBV28; no clear D. Trimming stripped 5 bases from V and 6 bases from J, with 16 bases between. The CDR3 consists of 14 residues. Germline V lookup: CDR1 MDHEN, CDR2 SYDVKM. In DNA form, the CDR3 reads TGTGCCAGCAGTCGGAATTCGGAGGGCAATGGCTACACCTTC. It codes for CASSRNSEGNGYTF.